The TCR beta chain described here comes from a study of T cells expressing NK-cell markers. At the level of the study: TCR beta repertoires came from sorted CD3+CD56+NKG2C+, CD3+CD56+NKG2C- and CD3+CD56-NKG2C+ T cells.

Germline loops: CDR1 SNHLY, CDR2 FYNNEI. CDR3 length: 15 residues. UMI-tagged 5'RACE template switching yielded the TCR beta cDNA. From the 5' RACE reads, TCRdb lists one entry per CDR3 protein and no DNA. The table lists about 550,000 distinct CDR3 sequences. The TCR comes from a man younger than 35 in good health. This chain connects TRBV2 to TRBJ2-3; TCRdb reports TRBD2, a call that lacks DNA to check it against. The sample was blood T cells: a sorted CD56 or NKG2C T cell subset, CD4+ or CD8+ T cells, or bulk PBMC T cells (not recorded which). This CDR3 reads CASSVSGLQTDTQYF.